This T cell receptor beta chain was identified during a study of PD-1 blockade in classical Hodgkin lymphoma. The study, taken as a whole, reports: Baseline diversity in complete responders resembled that of newly diagnosed patients.

With V trimmed by 2 bases and J by 2 bases, 3 bases remained unmatched. The CDR3 has 15 residues. The germline CDR1 and CDR2 sequences are ENHRY and SYGVKD. Assay used: immunoSEQ multiplex PCR; TCRdb lists only in-frame clones, some missing. The table shows 50,000 to 65,000 clones, with approximately 92% occurring only once. Specified time point: cycle 4 day 1 (C4D1), after five to seven weeks of nivolumab. Relapse was seen in all patients after autologous stem cell transplantation, and brentuximab vedotin exposure was variable. With regard to this clone: The antigen is not known.

Sequenced here: peripheral blood mononuclear cells (PBMCs), sampled before the fourth cycle of nivolumab. J is TRBJ1-5 and V is TRBV10-3, with 7 bases identical to TRBD1. This clonotype originated in a human donor with classical Hodgkin lymphoma. The DNA for the CDR3 is TGTGCCATCAGTGAGGGGCAGGGGGGCAATCAGCCCCAGCATTTT. It is translated as CAISEGQGGNQPQHF.